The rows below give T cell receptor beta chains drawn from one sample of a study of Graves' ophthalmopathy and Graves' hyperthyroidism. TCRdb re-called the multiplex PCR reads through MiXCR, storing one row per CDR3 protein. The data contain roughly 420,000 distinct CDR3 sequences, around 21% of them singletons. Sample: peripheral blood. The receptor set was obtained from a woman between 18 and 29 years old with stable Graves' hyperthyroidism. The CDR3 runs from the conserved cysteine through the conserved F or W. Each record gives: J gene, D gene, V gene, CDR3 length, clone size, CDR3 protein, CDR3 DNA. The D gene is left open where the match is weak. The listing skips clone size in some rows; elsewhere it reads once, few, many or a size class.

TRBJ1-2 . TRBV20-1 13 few CSAIRDKMDGYTF TGCAGTGCAATAAGGGACAAAATGGATGGCTACACCTTC
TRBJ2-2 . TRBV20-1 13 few CSASRGATGELFF TGCAGTGCTAGTCGGGGGGCTACCGGGGAGCTGTTTTTT
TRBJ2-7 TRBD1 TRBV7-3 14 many CASSSTGGVGEQYF TGTGCCAGCAGCTCGACAGGGGGTGTAGGCGAGCAGTACTTC
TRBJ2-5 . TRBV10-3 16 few CAISVMAPARVETQYF TGTGCCATCAGTGTTATGGCCCCGGCCAGGGTAGAGACCCAGTACTTC
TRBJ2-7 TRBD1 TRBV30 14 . CALEGQGATYEQYF TGTGCCCTGGAGGGACAGGGGGCCACCTACGAGCAGTACTTC
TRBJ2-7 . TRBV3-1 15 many CASAGLRTATYEQYF TGTGCCAGCGCGGGGCTTAGGACAGCGACCTACGAGCAGTACTTC
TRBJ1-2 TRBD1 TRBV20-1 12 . CSAKTGGDGYTF TGCAGTGCCAAGACAGGGGGCGACGGCTACACCTTC
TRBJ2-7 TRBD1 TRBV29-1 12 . CSVRQGLGEQYF TGCAGCGTAAGACAGGGCTTGGGCGAGCAGTACTTC
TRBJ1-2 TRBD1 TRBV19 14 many CASSIGGGLSGYTF TGTGCCAGTAGTATAGGAGGGGGCCTCTCTGGCTACACCTTC
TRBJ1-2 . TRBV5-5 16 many CASSFGLTVANYGYTF TGTGCCAGCAGCTTCGGACTGACTGTCGCTAACTATGGCTACACCTTC
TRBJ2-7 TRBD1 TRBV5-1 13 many CASSLGTGLEQYF TGCGCCAGCAGCTTGGGGACAGGGCTTGAGCAGTACTTC
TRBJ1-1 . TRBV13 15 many CASSSRRDANTEAFF TGTGCCAGCAGCTCCCGACGGGACGCGAACACTGAAGCTTTCTTT
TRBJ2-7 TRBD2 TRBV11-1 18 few CASSLPWAGGPMNYEQYF TGTGCCAGCAGCTTACCTTGGGCGGGAGGTCCGATGAACTACGAGCAGTACTTC
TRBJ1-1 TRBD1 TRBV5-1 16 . CASSSGTGGGGTEAFF TGCGCCAGCAGCTCCGGGACAGGGGGCGGGGGCACTGAAGCTTTCTTT
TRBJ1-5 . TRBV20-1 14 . CSAPDRGTNQPQHF TGCAGTGCGCCGGACAGAGGAACCAATCAGCCCCAGCATTTT
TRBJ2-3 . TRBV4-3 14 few CASSPRIGTDTQYF TGCGCCAGCAGTCCAAGAATAGGCACAGATACGCAGTATTTT
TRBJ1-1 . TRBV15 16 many CATSRGAVRLNTEAFF TGTGCCACCAGCAGAGGAGCGGTACGGTTGAACACTGAAGCTTTCTTT
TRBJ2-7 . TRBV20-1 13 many CSARGQVDYEQYF TGCAGTGCTAGGGGGCAGGTCGACTACGAGCAGTACTTC
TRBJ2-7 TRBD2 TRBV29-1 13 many CSVEGEGSYEQYF TGCAGCGTTGAGGGGGAGGGATCCTACGAGCAGTACTTC
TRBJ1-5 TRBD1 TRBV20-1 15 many CSAMTGDYSNQPQHF TGCAGTGCTATGACAGGGGACTATAGCAATCAGCCCCAGCATTTT